This T cell receptor beta chain was retrieved from a study of cytomegalovirus exposure and HLA in healthy donors. Study-level results: Associated with HLA alleles at 0.05 false discovery rate in a later analysis were 15,000 to 20,000 TCR beta sequences.

Germline CDR1 reads SGHDT; CDR2 reads YYEEEE. This CDR3 region has 13 residues. Trimming left V 4 bases short and J 7 bases short, with 9 bases between. Primers included in the PCR were 60 Vbeta and 13 Jbeta primers. Assay used: immunoSEQ multiplex PCR; TCRdb lists only in-frame clones, some missing. The data contain roughly 150,000 clones, roughly 80% of them singletons. Comment on this clone: What it binds is unknown.

This chain uses TRBV5-6 with TRBJ1-6; D is unresolved. Sequences were obtained from PBMCs. This clonotype originated in a male donor in good health and CMV-seronegative. The CDR3 DNA reads as TGTGCCAGCAGCGAACAGTTCAATTCACCCCTCCACTTT. It encodes CASSEQFNSPLHF.